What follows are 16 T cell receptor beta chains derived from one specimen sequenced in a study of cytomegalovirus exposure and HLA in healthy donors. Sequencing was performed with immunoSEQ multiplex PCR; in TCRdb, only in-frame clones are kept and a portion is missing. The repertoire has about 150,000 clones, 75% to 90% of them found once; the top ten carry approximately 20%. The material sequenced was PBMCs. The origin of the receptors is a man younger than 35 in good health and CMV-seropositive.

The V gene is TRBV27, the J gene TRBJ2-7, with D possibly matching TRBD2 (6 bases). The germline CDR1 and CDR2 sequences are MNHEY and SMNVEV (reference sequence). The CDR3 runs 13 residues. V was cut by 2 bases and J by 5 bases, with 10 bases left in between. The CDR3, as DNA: TGTGCCAGCAGTTTACGGGGGTTCCACGAGCAGTACTTC. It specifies CASSLRGFHEQYF.

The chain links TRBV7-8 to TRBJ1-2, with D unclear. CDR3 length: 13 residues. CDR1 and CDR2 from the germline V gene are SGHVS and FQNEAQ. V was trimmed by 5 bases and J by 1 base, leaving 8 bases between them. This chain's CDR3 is CASSPGFNYGYTF. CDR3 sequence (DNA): TGTGCCAGCAGCCCGGGGTTTAACTATGGCTACACCTTC.

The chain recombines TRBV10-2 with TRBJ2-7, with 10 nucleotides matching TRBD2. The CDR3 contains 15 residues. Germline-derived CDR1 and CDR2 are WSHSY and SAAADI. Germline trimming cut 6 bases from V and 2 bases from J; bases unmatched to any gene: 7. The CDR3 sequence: CASSTGTSATYEQYF. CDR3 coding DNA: TGCGCCAGCAGCACCGGGACTAGCGCTACCTACGAGCAGTACTTC.

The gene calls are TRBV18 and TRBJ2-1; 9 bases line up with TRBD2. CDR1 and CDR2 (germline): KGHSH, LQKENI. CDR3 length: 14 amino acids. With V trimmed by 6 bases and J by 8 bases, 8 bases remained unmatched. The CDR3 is CASSSTSGWDEQFF. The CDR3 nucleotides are TGTGCCAGCTCCTCGACTAGCGGTTGGGATGAGCAGTTCTTC.

CDR3 loop: CASSLSAGEQYF. The CDR3 nucleotides are TGTGCCAGCAGCTTATCCGCGGGGGAGCAGTACTTC. J is TRBJ2-7 and V is TRBV7-6; a possible D gene is TRBD2 (6 bases). CDR3 size: 12 residues. V lost 2 bases and J 7 bases, leaving 9 bases between the germline ends. CDR1 is SGHVS and CDR2 is FNYEAQ in the germline V gene.

DNA of the CDR3: TGTGCCAGCTCACCGTCACTCCGCACAGATACGCAGTATTTT. Encoded protein: CASSPSLRTDTQYF. V usage is TRBV18 and J usage is TRBJ2-3; D gene unclear. This CDR3 contains 14 residues. Germline V CDR1 and CDR2: KGHSH, LQKENI. V was shortened by 3 bases and J by 1 base, with 8 bases between the two germline ends.

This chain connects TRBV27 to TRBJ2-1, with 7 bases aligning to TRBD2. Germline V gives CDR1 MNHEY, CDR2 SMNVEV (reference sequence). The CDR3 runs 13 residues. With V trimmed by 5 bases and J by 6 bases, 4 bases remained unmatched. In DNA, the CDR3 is TGTGCCAGCAGTACCGGGACTACCAATGAGCAGTTCTTC. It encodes CASSTGTTNEQFF.

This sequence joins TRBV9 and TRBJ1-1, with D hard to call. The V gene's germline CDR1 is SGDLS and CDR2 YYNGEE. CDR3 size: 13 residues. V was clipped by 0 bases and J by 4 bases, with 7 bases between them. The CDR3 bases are TGTGCCAGCAGCGTAGTCACATCCACTGAAGCTTTCTTT. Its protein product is CASSVVTSTEAFF.

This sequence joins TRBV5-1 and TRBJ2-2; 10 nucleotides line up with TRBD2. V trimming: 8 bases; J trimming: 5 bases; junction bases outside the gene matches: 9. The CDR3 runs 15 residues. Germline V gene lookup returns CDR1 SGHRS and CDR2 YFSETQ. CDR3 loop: CASYPSGGRTGELFF. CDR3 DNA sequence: TGCGCCAGTTACCCTAGCGGGGGAAGGACCGGGGAGCTGTTTTTT.

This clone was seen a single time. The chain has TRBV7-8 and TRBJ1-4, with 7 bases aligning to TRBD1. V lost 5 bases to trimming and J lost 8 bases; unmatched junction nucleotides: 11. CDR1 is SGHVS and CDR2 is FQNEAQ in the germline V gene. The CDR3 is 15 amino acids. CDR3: CASSRGGGAGEKLFF. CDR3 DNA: TGTGCCAGCAGCCGAGGAGGGGGCGCTGGGGAAAAACTGTTTTTT.

CDR3 DNA sequence: TGTGCCAGCTCACTGAGCCGGGACTCCTCTGGAAACACCATATATTTT. Translation gives CASSLSRDSSGNTIYF. This chain uses TRBV18 with TRBJ1-3, with D perhaps matching TRBD1 (5 bases). Per germline, CDR1 KGHSH and CDR2 LQKENI. With 4 bases removed from V and 0 bases from J, the gap between germline ends came to 13 bases. The CDR3 is 16 amino acids.

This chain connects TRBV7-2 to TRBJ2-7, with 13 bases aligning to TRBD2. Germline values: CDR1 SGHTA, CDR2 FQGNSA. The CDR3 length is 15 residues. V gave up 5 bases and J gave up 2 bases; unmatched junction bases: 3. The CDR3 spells CASSGLAGDPYEQYF. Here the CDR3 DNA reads TGTGCCAGCAGCGGACTAGCGGGAGACCCCTACGAGCAGTACTTC.

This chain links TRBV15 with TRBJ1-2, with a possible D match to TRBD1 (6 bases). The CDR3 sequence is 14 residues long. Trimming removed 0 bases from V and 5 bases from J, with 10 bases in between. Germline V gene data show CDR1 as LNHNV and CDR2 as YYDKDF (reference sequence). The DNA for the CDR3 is TGTGCCACCAGCAGAGAGGTTACAGGGTATGGCTACACCTTC. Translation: CATSREVTGYGYTF.

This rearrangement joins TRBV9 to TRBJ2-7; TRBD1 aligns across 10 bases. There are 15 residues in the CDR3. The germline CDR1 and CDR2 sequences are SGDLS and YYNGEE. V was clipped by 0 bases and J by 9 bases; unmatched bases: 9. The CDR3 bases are TGTGCCAGCAGCGTAGGACAGGGGGCAACGTCCGGGCAGTACTTC. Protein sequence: CASSVGQGATSGQYF.

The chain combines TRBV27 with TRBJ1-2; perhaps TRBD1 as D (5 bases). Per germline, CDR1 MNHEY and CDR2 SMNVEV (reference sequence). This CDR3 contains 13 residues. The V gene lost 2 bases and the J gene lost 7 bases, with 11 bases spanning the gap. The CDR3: CASSLGQGGGYTF. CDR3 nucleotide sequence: TGTGCCAGCAGTTTAGGCCAGGGTGGTGGCTACACCTTC.

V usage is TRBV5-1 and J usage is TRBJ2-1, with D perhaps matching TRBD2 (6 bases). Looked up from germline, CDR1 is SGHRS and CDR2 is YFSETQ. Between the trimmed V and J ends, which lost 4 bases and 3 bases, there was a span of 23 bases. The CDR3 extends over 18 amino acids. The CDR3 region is CASSPWRGASGFYNEQFF. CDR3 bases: TGCGCCAGCAGCCCCTGGCGGGGCGCGAGCGGGTTCTACAATGAGCAGTTCTTC. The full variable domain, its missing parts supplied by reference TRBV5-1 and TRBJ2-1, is KAGVTQTPRYLIKTRGQQVTLSCSPISGHRSVSWYQQTPGQGLQFLFEYFSETQRNKGNFPGRFSGRQFSNSRSEMNVSTLELGDSALYLCASSPWRGASGFYNEQFFGPGTRLTVL.